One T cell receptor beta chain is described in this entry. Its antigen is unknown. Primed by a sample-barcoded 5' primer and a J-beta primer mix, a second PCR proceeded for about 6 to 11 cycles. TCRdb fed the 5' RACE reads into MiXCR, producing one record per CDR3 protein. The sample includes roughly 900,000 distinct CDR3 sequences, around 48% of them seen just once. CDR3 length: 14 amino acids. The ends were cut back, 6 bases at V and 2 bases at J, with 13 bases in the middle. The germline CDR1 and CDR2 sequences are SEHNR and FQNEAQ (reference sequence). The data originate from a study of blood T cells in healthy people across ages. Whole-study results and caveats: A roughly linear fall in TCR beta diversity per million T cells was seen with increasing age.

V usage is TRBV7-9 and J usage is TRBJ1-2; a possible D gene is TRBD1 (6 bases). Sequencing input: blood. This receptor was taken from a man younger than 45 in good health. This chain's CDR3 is CASRAGHLNYGYTF. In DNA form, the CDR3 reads TGTGCCAGCAGGGCGGGACATTTGAACTATGGCTACACCTTC.